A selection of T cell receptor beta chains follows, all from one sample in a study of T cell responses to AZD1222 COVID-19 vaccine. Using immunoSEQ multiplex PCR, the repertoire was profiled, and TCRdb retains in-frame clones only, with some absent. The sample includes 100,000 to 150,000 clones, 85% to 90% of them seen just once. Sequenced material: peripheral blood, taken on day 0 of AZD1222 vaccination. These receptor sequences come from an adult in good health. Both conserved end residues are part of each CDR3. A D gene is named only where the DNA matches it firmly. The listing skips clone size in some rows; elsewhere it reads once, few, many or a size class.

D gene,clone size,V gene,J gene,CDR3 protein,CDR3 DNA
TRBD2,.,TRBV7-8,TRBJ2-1,CASSLGIGGSPYNEQFF,TGTGCCAGCAGCTTAGGAATCGGCGGGAGTCCCTACAATGAGCAGTTCTTC
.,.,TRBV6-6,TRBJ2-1,CASSYQEGGTYNEQFF,TGTGCCAGCAGTTACCAAGAGGGAGGAACCTACAATGAGCAGTTCTTC
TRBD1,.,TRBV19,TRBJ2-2,CASGQGASTGELFF,TGTGCCAGCGGACAGGGGGCATCGACCGGGGAGCTGTTTTTT
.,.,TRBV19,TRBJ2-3,CASSIRGATDTQYF,TGTGCCAGTAGTATACGAGGGGCCACAGATACGCAGTATTTT
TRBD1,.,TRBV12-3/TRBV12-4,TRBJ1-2,CASRTGVYGYTF,TGTGCCAGCAGAACAGGGGTCTATGGCTACACCTTC
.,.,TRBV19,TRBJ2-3,CASSIVPGADTQYF,TGTGCCAGTAGTATCGTCCCTGGGGCAGATACGCAGTATTTT
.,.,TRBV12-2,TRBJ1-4,CASRLIGRVEGNEKLFF,TGTGCAAGTCGCTTAATTGGCAGGGTAGAGGGGAATGAAAAACTGTTTTTT
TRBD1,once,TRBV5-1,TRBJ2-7,CASSLGAYRGWAYEQYF,TGCGCCAGCAGCTTGGGGGCCTACAGGGGGTGGGCCTACGAGCAGTACTTC
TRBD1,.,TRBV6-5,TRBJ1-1,CASTGQVRTFF,TGTGCCAGCACCGGACAGGTCCGGACTTTCTTT
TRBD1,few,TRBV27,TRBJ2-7,CASSLPGQAHYEQYF,TGTGCCAGCAGTTTACCGGGACAGGCGCACTACGAGCAGTACTTC
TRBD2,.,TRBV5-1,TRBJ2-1,CASSLEGTSGYNEQFF,TGCGCCAGCAGCTTGGAAGGGACTAGCGGCTACAATGAGCAGTTCTTC
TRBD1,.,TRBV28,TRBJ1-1,CASSLGLTGGPSLGTEAFF,TGTGCCAGCAGCCTGGGGCTGACAGGGGGCCCCTCGCTGGGGACTGAAGCTTTCTTT
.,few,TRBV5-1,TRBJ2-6,CASSLTGANVLTF,TGCGCCAGCAGCTTAACTGGGGCCAACGTCCTGACTTTC
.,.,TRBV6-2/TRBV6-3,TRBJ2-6,CASSYPLESGRSLVRANVLTF,TGTGCCAGCAGTTATCCTCTTGAGTCCGGCAGGAGTCTCGTTCGGGCCAACGTCCTGACTTTC
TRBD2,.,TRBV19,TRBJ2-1,CASSLLLAGARYNEQFF,TGTGCCAGTAGTCTGCTCTTAGCGGGAGCCCGATACAATGAGCAGTTCTTC
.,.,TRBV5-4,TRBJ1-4,CASSAQGGEGEKLFF,TGTGCCAGCAGCGCACAAGGGGGAGAAGGGGAAAAACTGTTTTTT
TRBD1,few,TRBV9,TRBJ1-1,CASSVGAGGETEAFF,TGTGCCAGCAGCGTAGGGGCAGGGGGCGAGACTGAAGCTTTCTTT
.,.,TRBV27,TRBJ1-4,CASRRLWLGARREKLFF,TGTGCCAGCAGGCGACTGTGGTTGGGGGCGCGAAGAGAAAAACTGTTTTTT
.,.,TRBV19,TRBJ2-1,CASSSWGARNNEQFF,TGTGCCAGTAGTTCGTGGGGAGCCAGAAACAATGAGCAGTTCTTC
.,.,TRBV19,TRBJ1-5,CASSIRMGVRNQPQHF,TGTGCCAGTAGTATACGGATGGGGGTTAGGAATCAGCCCCAGCATTTT
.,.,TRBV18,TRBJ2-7,CASSPTGNYEQYF,TGTGCCAGCTCTCCTACAGGGAACTACGAGCAGTACTTC
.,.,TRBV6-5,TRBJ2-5,CASRYRDEFETQYF,TGTGCCAGCAGATATAGGGACGAATTTGAGACCCAGTACTTC
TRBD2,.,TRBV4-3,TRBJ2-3,CASSRSGGRDTQYF,TGCGCCAGCAGCCGGAGCGGGGGGCGGGATACGCAGTATTTT
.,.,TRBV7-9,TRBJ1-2,CASSSWDLFDGYTF,TGTGCCAGCAGCTCCTGGGACCTTTTTGATGGCTACACCTTC
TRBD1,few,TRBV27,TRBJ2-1,CASSLSVGDRGHNEQFF,TGTGCCAGCAGTTTATCGGTCGGGGACAGGGGTCACAATGAGCAGTTCTTC
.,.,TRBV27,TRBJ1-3,CASSYTQSGNTIYF,TGTGCCAGCAGTTACACGCAGTCAGGAAACACCATATATTTT
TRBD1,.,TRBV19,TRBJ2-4,CATSGGWGNIQYF,TGTGCCACTTCAGGGGGCTGGGGAAACATTCAGTACTTC